The clone carrying this TCR beta chain was found many times. This CDR3 region has 13 residues. Trimming cost V 6 bases and J 1 base, with 9 bases left between them. The entry originates in a study of neurological immune-mediated disorders. Whole-study context: Among about 35 multiple sclerosis patients, roughly 31 were relapsing-remitting and 3 were secondary progressive.

Sequencing of 15-18 subjects in each run yielded over 170 million TCR-beta sequences. From the 5' RACE reads, TCRdb called clonotypes with MiXCR, one entry per CDR3 protein. The repertoire holds roughly 62,000 distinct CDR3 sequences, with 2% to 3% as singletons. The sequence derives from a man aged 45 to 65 with multiple sclerosis. The V call is TRBV12-3 or TRBV12-4, the J call TRBJ2-5; a possible D gene is TRBD1 (5 bases). The sequencing input was PBMCs. The CDR3: CASRLTAQETQYF. In DNA, the CDR3 is TGTGCCAGCAGACTGACAGCCCAAGAGACCCAGTACTTC.